The entry below describes one T cell receptor (beta chain). This sample was included in a study of blood T cell repertoires in COVID-19. About the study: From T cells, B-cell-depleted T cells, or PBMCs came the material, which was cDNA or gDNA.

TCRdb's copy holds only in-frame clones and misses some; the assay was immunoSEQ multiplex PCR. Of over 300,000 clones listed, 90% are singletons. This receptor was taken from a man between 18 and 35 years old with active or convalescent COVID-19. The material sequenced was peripheral blood.

CDR3 in DNA: TGTGCCAGTAGTATAGGTGCGGGAGCGAGGAATGAGCAGTTCTTC. This translates into CASSIGAGARNEQFF. The J gene is TRBJ2-1, the V gene TRBV19; TRBD2 matches at 7 bases. This CDR3 region has 15 residues. Germline CDR1 reads LNHDA; CDR2 reads SQIVND (reference sequence). Trimming at V came to 1 base and at J to 7 bases, leaving 7 bases not matched to a gene.